The TCR beta chain described here comes from a study of CD8+CD57+ T cells in acquired aplastic anemia. Study context: Sorted CD4+ and CD8+ cells gave an average of around 3.3 ug of DNA. Overall study findings and caveats: It was found that more than 25 CD8+ CDR3 sequences were shared between patients and controls.

CDR1 LNHNV and CDR2 YYDKDF come from the germline V gene (reference sequence). CDR3 length: 13 amino acids. In regard to this clonotype: Its antigen is currently unknown. Mismatch with germline at one junction end may stem from a read error.

TCR beta VDJ combinations and CDR3 sequences were profiled from genomic DNA. One entry per CDR3 protein, called by TCRdb with MiXCR from the reads. This sample has 120,000 or so distinct CDR3 sequences, with over 30% found just once. Patients who underwent sequencing had shown CD8+CD57+ cell expansion by flow cytometry. V usage is TRBV15 and J usage is TRBJ2-7; D assignment may be TRBD1 or TRBD2 (5 bases each). The specimen sequenced was sorted CD4+, CD8+, or CD8+CD57+ T cells (not recorded which) from PBMCs. This sequence was found in a human donor with aplastic anemia. CDR3 sequence: CASSLAPRGEQYF. DNA for the CDR3: TGTGCCAGCAGCTTAGCGCCAAGGGGAGAGCAGTACTTC.